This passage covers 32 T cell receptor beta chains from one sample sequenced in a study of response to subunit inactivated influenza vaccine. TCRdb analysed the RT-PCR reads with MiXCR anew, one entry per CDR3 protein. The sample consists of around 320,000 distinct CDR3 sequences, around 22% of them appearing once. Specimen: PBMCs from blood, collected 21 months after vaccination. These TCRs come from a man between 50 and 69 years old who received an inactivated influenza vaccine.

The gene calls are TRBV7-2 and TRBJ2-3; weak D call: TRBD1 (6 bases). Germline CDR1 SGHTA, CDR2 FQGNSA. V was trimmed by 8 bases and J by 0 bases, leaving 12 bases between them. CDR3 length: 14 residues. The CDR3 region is CASGYRASTDTQYF. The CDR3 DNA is TGTGCCAGCGGGTACAGGGCTAGCACAGATACGCAGTATTTT.

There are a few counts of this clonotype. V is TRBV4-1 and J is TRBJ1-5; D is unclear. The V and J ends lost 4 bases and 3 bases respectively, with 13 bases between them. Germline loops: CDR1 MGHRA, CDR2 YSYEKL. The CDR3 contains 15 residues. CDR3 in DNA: TGCGCCAGCAGCCCCGATTACAGTTACAATCAGCCCCAGCATTTT. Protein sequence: CASSPDYSYNQPQHF.

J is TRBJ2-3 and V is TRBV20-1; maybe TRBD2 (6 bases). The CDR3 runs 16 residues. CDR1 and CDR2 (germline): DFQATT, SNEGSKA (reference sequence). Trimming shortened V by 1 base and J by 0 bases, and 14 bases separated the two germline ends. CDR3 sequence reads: CSARASRGTSTDTQYF. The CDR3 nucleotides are TGCAGTGCTAGAGCAAGCCGGGGGACTAGCACAGATACGCAGTATTTT.

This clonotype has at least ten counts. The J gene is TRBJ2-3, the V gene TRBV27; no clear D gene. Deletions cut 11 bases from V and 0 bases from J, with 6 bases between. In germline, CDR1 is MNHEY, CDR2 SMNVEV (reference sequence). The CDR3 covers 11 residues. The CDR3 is CASRSTDTQYF. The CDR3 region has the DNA TGTGCCTCTCGGAGCACAGATACGCAGTATTTT.

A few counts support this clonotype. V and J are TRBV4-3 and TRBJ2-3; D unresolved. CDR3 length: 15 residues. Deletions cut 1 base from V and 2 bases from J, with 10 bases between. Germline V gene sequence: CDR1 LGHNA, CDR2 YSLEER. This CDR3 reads CASSQGGSLTDTQYF. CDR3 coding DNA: TGCGCCAGCAGCCAAGGTGGCAGCCTCACAGATACGCAGTATTTT.

The CDR3 spells CASSWTSNNEQFF. The CDR3 DNA reads as TGCGCCAGCAGCTGGACTAGCAATAATGAGCAGTTCTTC. The chain is built from TRBV5-1 and TRBJ2-1; 8 nucleotides agree with TRBD2. The CDR3 loop spans 13 amino acids. CDR1 SGHRS and CDR2 YFSETQ come from the germline V gene. V dropped 3 bases and J dropped 7; count of bases not matched to a gene: 3.

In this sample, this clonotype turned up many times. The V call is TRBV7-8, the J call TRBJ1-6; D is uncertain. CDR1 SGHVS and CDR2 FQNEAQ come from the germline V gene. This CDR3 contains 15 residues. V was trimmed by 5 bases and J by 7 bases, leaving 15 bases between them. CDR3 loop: CASSPRTVGNSPLHF. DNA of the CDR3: TGTGCCAGCAGCCCGCGGACGGTTGGGAATTCACCCCTCCACTTT. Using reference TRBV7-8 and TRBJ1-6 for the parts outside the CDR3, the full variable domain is GAGVSQSPRYKVAKRGQDVALRCDPISGHVSLFWYQQALGQGPEFLTYFQNEAQLDKSGLPSDRFFAERPEGSVSTLKIQRTQQEDSAVYLCASSPRTVGNSPLHFGNGTRLTVT.

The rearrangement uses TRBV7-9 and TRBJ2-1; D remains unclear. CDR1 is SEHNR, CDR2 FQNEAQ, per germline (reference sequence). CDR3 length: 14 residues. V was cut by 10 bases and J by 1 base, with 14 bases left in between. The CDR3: CATPQEKSYNEQFF. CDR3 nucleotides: TGTGCCACCCCCCAGGAAAAATCCTACAATGAGCAGTTCTTC.

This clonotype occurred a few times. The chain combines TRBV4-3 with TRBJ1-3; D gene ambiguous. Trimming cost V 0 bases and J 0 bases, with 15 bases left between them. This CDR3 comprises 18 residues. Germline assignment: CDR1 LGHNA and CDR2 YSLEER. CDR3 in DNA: TGCGCCAGCAGCCAAGATCTCGTAATTTTCGGCTCTGGAAACACCATATATTTT. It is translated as CASSQDLVIFGSGNTIYF.

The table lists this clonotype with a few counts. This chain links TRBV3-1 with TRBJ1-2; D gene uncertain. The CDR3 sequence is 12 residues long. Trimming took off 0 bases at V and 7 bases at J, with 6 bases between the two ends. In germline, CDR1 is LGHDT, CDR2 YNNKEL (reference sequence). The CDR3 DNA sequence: TGTGCCAGCAGCCAAGAGGGCGCTGGCTACACCTTC. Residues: CASSQEGAGYTF.

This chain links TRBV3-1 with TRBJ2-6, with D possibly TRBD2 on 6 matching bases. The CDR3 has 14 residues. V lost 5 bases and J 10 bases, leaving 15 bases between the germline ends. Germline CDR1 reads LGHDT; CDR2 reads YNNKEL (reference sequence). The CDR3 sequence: CASSGRDGSNVLTF. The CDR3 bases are TGTGCCAGCAGCGGCCGGGACGGGAGTAACGTCCTGACTTTC.

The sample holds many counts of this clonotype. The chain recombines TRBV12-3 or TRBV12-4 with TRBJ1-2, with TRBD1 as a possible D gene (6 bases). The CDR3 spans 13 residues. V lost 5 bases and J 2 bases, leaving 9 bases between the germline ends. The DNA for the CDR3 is TGTGCCAGCAGTGGGGGACAAAACTATGGCTACACCTTC. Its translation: CASSGGQNYGYTF.

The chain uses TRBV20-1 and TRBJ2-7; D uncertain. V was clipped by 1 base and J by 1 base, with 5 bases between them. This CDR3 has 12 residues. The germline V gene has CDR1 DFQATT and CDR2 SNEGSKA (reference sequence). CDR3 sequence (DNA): TGCAGTGCTAGAGGTAATTCCTACGAGCAGTACTTC. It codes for CSARGNSYEQYF.

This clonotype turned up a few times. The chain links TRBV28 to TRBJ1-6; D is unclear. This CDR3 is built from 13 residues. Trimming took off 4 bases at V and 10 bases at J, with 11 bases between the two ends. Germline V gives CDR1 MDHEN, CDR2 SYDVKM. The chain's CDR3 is CASSSPPESPLHF. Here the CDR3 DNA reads TGTGCCAGCAGTTCCCCGCCTGAATCACCCCTCCACTTT.

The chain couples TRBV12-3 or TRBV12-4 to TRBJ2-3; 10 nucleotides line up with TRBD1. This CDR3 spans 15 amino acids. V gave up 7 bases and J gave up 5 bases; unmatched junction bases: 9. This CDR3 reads CASNLPGTGVDTQYF. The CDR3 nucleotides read TGTGCCAGCAATCTCCCCGGGACAGGGGTAGATACGCAGTATTTT.

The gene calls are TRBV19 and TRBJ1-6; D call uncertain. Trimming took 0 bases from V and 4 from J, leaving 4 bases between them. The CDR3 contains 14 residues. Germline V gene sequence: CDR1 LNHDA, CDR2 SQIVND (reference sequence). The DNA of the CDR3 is TGTGCCAGTAGTATAGAGGCGTATAATTCACCCCTCCACTTT. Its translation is CASSIEAYNSPLHF. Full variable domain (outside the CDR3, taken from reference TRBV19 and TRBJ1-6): DGGITQSPKYLFRKEGQNVTLSCEQNLNHDAMYWYRQDPGQGLRLIYYSQIVNDFQKGDIAEGYSVSREKKESFPLTVTSAQKNPTAFYLCASSIEAYNSPLHFGNGTRLTVT.

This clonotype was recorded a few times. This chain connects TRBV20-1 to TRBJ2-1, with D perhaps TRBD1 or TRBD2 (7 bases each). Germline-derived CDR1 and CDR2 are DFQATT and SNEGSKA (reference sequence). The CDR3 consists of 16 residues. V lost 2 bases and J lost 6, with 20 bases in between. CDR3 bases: TGCAGTGCTAGACCCAACAGGGGAGGGAAGGTCAATGAGCAGTTCTTC. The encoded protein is CSARPNRGGKVNEQFF.

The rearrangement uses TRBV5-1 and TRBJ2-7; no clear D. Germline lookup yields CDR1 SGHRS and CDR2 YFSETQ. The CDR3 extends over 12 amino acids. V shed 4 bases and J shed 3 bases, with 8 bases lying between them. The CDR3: CASSENHYEQYF. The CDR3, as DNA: TGCGCCAGCAGCGAGAACCACTACGAGCAGTACTTC.

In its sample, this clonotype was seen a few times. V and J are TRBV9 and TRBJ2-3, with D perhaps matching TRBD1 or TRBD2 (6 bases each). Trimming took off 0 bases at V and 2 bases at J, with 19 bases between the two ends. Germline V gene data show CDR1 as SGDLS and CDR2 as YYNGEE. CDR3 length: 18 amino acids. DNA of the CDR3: TGTGCCAGCAGCGTAGGGAGGGGGTTTGCGGGCTACACAGATACGCAGTATTTT. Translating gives CASSVGRGFAGYTDTQYF.

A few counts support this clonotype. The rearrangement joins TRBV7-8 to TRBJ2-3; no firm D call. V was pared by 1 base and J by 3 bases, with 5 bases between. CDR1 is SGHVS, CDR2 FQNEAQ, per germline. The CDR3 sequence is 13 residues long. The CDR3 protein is CASSLGATDTQYF. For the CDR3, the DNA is TGTGCCAGCAGCTTAGGGGCAACAGATACGCAGTATTTT.

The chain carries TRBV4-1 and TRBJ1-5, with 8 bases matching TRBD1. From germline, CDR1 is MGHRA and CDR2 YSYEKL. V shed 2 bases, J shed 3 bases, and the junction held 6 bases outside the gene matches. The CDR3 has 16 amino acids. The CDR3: CASSQPGQGSNQPQHF. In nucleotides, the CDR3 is TGCGCCAGCAGCCAACCCGGACAGGGCTCCAATCAGCCCCAGCATTTT.

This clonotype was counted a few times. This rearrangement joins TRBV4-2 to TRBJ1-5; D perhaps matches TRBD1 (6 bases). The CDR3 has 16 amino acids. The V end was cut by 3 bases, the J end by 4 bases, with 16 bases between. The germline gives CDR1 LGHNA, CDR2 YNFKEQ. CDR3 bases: TGTGCCAGCAGCCAGGGGGCGGGGGGCGCGAATCAGCCCCAGCATTTT. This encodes CASSQGAGGANQPQHF.

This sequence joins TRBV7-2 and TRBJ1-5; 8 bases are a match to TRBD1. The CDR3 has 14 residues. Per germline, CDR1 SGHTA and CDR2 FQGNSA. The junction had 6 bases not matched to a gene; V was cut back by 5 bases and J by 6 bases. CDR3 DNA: TGTGCCAGCAGCCGCTCAGGGGGCCCTCAGCCCCAGCATTTT. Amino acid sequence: CASSRSGGPQPQHF.

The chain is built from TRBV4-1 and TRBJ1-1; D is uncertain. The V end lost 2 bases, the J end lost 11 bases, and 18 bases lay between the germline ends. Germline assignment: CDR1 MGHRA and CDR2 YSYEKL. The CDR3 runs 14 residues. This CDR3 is CASSQMMVQGVAFF. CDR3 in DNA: TGCGCCAGCAGCCAAATGATGGTTCAAGGCGTTGCTTTCTTT.

The CDR3 bases are TGCAGCGTTGACGGGGGTTTCAGGGGGAAGAACTATGGCTACACCTTC. It codes for CSVDGGFRGKNYGYTF. The V call is TRBV29-1, the J call TRBJ1-2; 7 nucleotides align to TRBD1. CDR1 SQVTM and CDR2 ANQGSEA come from the germline V gene. Unmatched junction bases numbered 12, after V lost 3 bases and J lost 2 bases. The CDR3 totals 16 residues.

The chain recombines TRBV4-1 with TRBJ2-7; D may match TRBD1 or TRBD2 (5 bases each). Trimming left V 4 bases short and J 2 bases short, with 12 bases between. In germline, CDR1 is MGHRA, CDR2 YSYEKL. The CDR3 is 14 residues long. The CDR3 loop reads CASSLWDGAYEQYF. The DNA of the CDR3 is TGCGCCAGCAGCCTCTGGGACGGTGCCTACGAGCAGTACTTC.

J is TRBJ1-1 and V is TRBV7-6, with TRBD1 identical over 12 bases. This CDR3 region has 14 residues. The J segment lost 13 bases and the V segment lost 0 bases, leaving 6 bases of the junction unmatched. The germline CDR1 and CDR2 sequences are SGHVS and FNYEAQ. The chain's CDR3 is CASSLAGQGASLFF. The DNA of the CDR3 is TGTGCCAGCAGCTTAGCGGGACAGGGGGCGTCCCTTTTCTTT.

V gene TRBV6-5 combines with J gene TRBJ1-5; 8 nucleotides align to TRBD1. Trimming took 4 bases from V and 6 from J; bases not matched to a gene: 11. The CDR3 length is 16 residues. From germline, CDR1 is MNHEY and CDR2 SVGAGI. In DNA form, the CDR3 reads TGTGCCAGCAGTTCCAGTCGACAGGGGACAGGTCAGCCCCAGCATTTT. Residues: CASSSSRQGTGQPQHF.

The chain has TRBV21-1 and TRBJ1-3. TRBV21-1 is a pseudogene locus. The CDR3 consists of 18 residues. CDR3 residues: CASIPGGTPSSSGNTIYF. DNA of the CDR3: TGTGCCAGCATACCGGGAGGGACTCCGTCAAGCAGCGGGAACACCATATATTTT.

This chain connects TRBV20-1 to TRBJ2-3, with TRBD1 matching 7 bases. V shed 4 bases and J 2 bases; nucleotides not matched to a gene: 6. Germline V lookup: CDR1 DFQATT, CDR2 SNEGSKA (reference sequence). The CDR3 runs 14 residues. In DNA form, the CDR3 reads TGCAGTGCTACTCGGGACAGTTACACAGATACGCAGTATTTT. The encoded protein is CSATRDSYTDTQYF.

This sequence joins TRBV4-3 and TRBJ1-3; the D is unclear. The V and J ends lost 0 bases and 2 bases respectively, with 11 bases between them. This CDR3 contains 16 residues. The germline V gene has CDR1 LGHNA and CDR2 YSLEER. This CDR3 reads CASSQDVGLAGNTIYF. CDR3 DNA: TGCGCCAGCAGCCAAGATGTGGGGTTGGCTGGAAACACCATATATTTT.

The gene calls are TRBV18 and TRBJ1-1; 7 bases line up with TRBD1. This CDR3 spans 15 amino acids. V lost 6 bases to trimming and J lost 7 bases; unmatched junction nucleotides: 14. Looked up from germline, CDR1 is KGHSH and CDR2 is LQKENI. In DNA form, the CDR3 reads TGTGCCAGCTCTGGGGCAGGCCCCAGGGGGGGTGAAGCTTTCTTT. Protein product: CASSGAGPRGGEAFF.